The 14 T cell receptor beta chains below all came from one sample that was sequenced in a study of blood T cells in healthy people across ages. Primers used in a second PCR of about 7 to 12 cycles were a sample-barcoded 5' primer and a J-beta primer mix. Via MiXCR, TCRdb re-called the 5' RACE reads, giving one row per CDR3 protein. The table has 1,500,000 or so distinct CDR3 sequences, 42% seen once. Input material: blood. These receptors originate from a woman aged 18-35 years in good health.

Remarks on this clonotype: A much larger clone differs by one base, so this may be a read error. CDR3 sequence: CAASDPRSGRSTDTQYF. The CDR3 coding sequence is TGTGCCGCCAGTGACCCCAGGTCTGGGCGGTCCACAGATACGCAGTATTTT. The chain recombines TRBV24-1 with TRBJ2-3; D is unresolved. The germline V gene has CDR1 KGHDR and CDR2 SFDVKD. The CDR3 sequence is 17 residues long.

The rearrangement joins TRBV29-1 to TRBJ2-7; D is possibly TRBD1 (6 bases). The J call may be faulty, since TRBJ2-5 better matches the DNA end. The CDR3 sequence is 14 residues long. From germline, CDR1 is SQVTM and CDR2 ANQGSEA. The CDR3 DNA reads as TGCAGCGTTGAGCGAATAGGGGGTCTGGAGACCCAGTACTTC. Its protein product is CSVERIGGLETQYF.

V and J are TRBV5-1 and TRBJ1-1; D remains unclear. Trimming pared 4 bases from V and 9 bases from J, leaving 13 bases between. The CDR3 sequence is 12 residues long. The V gene's germline CDR1 is SGHRS and CDR2 YFSETQ. CDR3 sequence (DNA): TGCGCCAGCAGCCCGTCGGGCGTTAAAGCTTTCTTT. Protein: CASSPSGVKAFF.

The chain carries TRBV29-1 and TRBJ2-7; D possibly matches TRBD1 or TRBD2 (6 bases each). Trimming removed 4 bases from V and 3 bases from J, with 10 bases in between. The CDR3 consists of 12 residues. Per germline, CDR1 SQVTM and CDR2 ANQGSEA. The CDR3 protein is CSVGGAGYEQYF. In DNA form, the CDR3 reads TGCAGCGTTGGGGGGGCCGGCTACGAGCAGTACTTC.

The gene calls are TRBV4-1 and TRBJ1-2; weak D call: TRBD1 (5 bases). There are 12 residues in the CDR3. CDR1 and CDR2 (germline): MGHRA, YSYEKL. V gave up 1 base and J gave up 9 bases, with 9 bases separating them. CDR3 DNA sequence: TGCGCCAGCAGCCAAGTTGACAGCCGCTACACCTTC. Amino acid sequence: CASSQVDSRYTF.

As to this clonotype: Given a much more abundant clone one base away, this may be a read error. The chain uses TRBV7-9 and TRBJ2-5; D not resolved. Germline loops: CDR1 SEHNR, CDR2 FQNEAQ (reference sequence). The V end lost 5 bases, the J end lost 11 bases, and 18 bases lay between the germline ends. The CDR3 runs to 13 residues. DNA of the CDR3: TGTGCCAGCAGCCCCCGGCTCGGCAATGAGCAGTACTTC. Residues: CASSPRLGNEQYF.

V and J are TRBV12-3 or TRBV12-4 and TRBJ1-6, with 9 bases fitting TRBD1. Trimming cost V 6 bases and J 8 bases; bases outside gene matches: 8. This CDR3 contains 15 residues. The CDR3 DNA reads as TGTGCCAGCAGCCCAGGACAGGGGAAGCATTCACCCCTCCACTTT. It yields the protein CASSPGQGKHSPLHF.

This clonotype was found many times. The V gene is TRBV12-3 or TRBV12-4, the J gene TRBJ1-2, with D hard to call. Trimming removed 5 bases from V and 1 base from J, with 2 bases in between. The CDR3 is made up of 11 amino acids. CDR3 protein: CASSRNYGYTF. CDR3 sequence (DNA): TGTGCCAGCAGTCGTAACTATGGCTACACCTTC.

This clonotype was found many times. This chain links TRBV6-5 with TRBJ2-1; perhaps TRBD2 as D (5 bases). CDR3 size: 13 residues. Germline values: CDR1 MNHEY, CDR2 SVGAGI. The V end lost 2 bases, the J end lost 5 bases, and 7 bases lay between the germline ends. In nucleotides, the CDR3 is TGTGCCAGCAGTTACCGGACTCACAATGAGCAGTTCTTC. Its translation is CASSYRTHNEQFF.

This clonotype was seen a handful of times. CDR3 region: CASSQPRDNYGYTF. CDR3 DNA: TGTGCCAGCAGCCAACCCCGGGACAACTATGGCTACACCTTC. V gene TRBV4-2 combines with J gene TRBJ1-2, with D perhaps TRBD1 (5 bases). The CDR3 loop spans 14 amino acids. In germline, CDR1 is LGHNA, CDR2 YNFKEQ. V lost 2 bases and J lost 2, with 9 bases in between.

The chain has TRBV11-2 and TRBJ1-4; D not resolved. The germline V and J ends were trimmed by 6 bases and 5 bases, with 13 bases remaining between them. The CDR3 contains 14 residues. Per the germline V gene, CDR1 is SGHAT and CDR2 is FQNNGV. This CDR3 reads CASRRTASNEKLFF. The CDR3 DNA reads as TGTGCCAGCAGACGGACGGCGAGCAATGAAAAACTGTTTTTT.

The table lists this clonotype with a count of one. One end of the junction does not line up with germline, which may come from a read error. J is TRBJ2-1 and V is TRBV6-6; D remains ambiguous. Germline values: CDR1 MNHNY, CDR2 SVGAGI (reference sequence). The CDR3 contains 15 residues. CDR3 protein: CASMDGWSSHNEQFF. CDR3 DNA: TGTGCCAGCATGGACGGGTGGAGCTCCCACAATGAGCAGTTCTTC.

The rearrangement links TRBV9 to TRBJ2-3, with D perhaps assigned TRBD1 or TRBD2 (5 bases each). The CDR3 runs 18 residues. Germline CDR1 reads SGDLS; CDR2 reads YYNGEE. The V end lost 4 bases, the J end lost 2 bases, and 23 bases lay between the germline ends. The CDR3 reads CASSLTPGNRGDTDTQYF. The CDR3 nucleotides are TGTGCCAGCAGCCTAACTCCAGGGAATAGGGGAGACACAGATACGCAGTATTTT.

This chain joins TRBV3-1 and TRBJ2-7; the match to TRBD1 covers 8 bases. There are 17 residues in the CDR3. J gave up 3 bases and V 0 bases, and 10 bases lay outside the gene matches. Germline CDR1 is LGHDT and CDR2 is YNNKEL (reference sequence). CDR3: CASSQEGSRTGLYEQYF. As DNA, the CDR3 is TGTGCCAGCAGCCAAGAGGGTTCCCGGACAGGGCTCTACGAGCAGTACTTC.